This T cell receptor (beta chain) was observed in a study of OX40 agonist ivuxolimab in advanced cancers. This clone came up a few times. Clones were read by immunoSEQ multiplex PCR, and TCRdb kept only the in-frame ones, dropping some. In the table there are about 19,000 clones, approximately 77% of which are singletons. The germline gives CDR1 SGDLS, CDR2 YYNGEE. The CDR3 length is 18 residues. The V end was cut by 3 bases, the J end by 0 bases, with 19 bases between. The sequencing used CD4+ or CD8+ T cells sorted from blood, collected in a trial of the OX40 agonist ivuxolimab. The gene calls are TRBV9 and TRBJ2-1; D possibly corresponds to TRBD2 (5 bases). This TCR was recovered from an adult with an advanced solid tumor such as melanoma, head and neck, liver or kidney cancer. The CDR3 DNA is TGTGCCAGCAGCGACCCCGATGAGCTTGAGGGCTCCTACAATGAGCAGTTCTTC. It is translated as CASSDPDELEGSYNEQFF.